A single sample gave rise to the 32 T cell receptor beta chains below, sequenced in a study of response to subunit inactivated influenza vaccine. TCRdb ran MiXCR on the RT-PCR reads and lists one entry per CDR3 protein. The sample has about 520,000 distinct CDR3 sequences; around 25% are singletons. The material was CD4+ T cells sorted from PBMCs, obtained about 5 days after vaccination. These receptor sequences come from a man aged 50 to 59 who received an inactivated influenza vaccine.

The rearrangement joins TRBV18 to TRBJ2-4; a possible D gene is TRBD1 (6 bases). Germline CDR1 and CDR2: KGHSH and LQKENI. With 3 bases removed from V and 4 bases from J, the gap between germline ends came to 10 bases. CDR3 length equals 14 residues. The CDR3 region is CASSPSQGKNIQYF. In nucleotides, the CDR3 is TGTGCCAGCTCACCGAGCCAGGGGAAAAACATTCAGTACTTC.

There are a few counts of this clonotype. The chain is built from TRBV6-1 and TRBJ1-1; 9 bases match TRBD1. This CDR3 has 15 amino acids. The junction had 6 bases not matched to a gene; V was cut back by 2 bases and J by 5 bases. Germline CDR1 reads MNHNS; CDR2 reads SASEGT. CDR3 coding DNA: TGTGCCAGCAGTGAACAACAGGGGGCGCAAACTGAAGCTTTCTTT. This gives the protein CASSEQQGAQTEAFF.

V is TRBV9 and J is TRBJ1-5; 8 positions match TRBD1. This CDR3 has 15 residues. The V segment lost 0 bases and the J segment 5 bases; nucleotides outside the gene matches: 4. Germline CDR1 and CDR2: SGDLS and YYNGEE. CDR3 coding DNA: TGTGCCAGCAGCGTAGACGGGACAGGTGATCAGCCCCAGCATTTT. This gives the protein CASSVDGTGDQPQHF.

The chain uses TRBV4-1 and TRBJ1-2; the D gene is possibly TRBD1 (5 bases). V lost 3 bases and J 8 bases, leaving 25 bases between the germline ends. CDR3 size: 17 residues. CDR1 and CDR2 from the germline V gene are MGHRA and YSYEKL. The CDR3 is CASSQLLQKRGGEGYTF. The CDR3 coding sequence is TGCGCCAGCAGCCAGCTACTCCAGAAGAGGGGTGGGGAAGGCTACACCTTC.

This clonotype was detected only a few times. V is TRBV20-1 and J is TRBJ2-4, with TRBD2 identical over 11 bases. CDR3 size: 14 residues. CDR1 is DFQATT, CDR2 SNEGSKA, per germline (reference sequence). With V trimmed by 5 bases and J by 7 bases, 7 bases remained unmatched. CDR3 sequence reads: CSAHSGRATNIQYF. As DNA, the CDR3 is TGCAGTGCTCATAGCGGGAGGGCCACTAACATTCAGTACTTC.

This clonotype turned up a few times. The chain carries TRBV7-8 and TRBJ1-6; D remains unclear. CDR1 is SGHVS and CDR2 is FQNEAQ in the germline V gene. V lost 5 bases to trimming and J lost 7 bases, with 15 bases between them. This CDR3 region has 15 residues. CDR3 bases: TGTGCCAGCAGCCCCCAAAGGCTAGGGAATTCACCCCTCCACTTT. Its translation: CASSPQRLGNSPLHF.

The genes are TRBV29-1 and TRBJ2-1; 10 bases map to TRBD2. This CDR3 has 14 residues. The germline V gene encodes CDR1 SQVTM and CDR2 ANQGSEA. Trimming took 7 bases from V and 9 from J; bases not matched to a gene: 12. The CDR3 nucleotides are TGCAGCGCCGCCAGCGGGAGGGCCTTTGTTGAGCAGTTCTTC. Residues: CSAASGRAFVEQFF.

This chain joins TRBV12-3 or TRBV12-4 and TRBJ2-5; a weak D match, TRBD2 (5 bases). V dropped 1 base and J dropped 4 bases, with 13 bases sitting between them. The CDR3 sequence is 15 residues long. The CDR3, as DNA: TGTGCCAGCAGTTTAGTAGCTTATCGGGGAGAGACCCAGTACTTC. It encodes CASSLVAYRGETQYF.

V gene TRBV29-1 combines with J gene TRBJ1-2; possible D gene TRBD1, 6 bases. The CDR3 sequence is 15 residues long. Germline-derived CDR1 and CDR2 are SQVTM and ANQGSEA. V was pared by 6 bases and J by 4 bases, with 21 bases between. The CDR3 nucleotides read TGCAGCGTCCTCCTGGGGGGGGGCTTAACCTATGGCTACACCTTC. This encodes CSVLLGGGLTYGYTF. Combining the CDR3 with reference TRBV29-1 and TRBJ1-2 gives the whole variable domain SAVISQKPSRDICQRGTSLTIQCQVDSQVTMMFWYRQQPGQSLTLIATANQGSEATYESGFVIDKFPISRPNLTFSTLTVSNMSPEDSSIYLCSVLLGGGLTYGYTFGSGTRLTVV.

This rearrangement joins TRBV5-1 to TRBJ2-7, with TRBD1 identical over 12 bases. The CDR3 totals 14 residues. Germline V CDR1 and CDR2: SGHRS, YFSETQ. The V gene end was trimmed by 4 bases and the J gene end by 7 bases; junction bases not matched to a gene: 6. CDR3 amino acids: CASSGGQGAREQYF. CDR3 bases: TGCGCCAGCAGCGGGGGACAGGGGGCGCGGGAGCAGTACTTC.

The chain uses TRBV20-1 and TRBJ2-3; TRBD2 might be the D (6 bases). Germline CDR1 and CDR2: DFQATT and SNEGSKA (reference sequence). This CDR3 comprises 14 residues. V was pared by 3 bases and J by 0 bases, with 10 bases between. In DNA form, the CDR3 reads TGCAGTGCTAGCCCTAGCGCGAGCACAGATACGCAGTATTTT. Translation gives CSASPSASTDTQYF.

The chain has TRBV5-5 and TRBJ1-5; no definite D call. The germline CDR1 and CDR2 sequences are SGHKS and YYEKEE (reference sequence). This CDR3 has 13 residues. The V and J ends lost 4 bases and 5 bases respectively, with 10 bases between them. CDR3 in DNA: TGTGCCAGCAGCCCCTGGCTGGATCAGCCCCAGCATTTT. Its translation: CASSPWLDQPQHF.

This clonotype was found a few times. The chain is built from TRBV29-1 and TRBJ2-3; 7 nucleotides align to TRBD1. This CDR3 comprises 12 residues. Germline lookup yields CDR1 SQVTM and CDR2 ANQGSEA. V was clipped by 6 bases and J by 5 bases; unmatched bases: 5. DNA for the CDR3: TGCAGCGTCGCACAGGGGAGAGATACGCAGTATTTT. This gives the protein CSVAQGRDTQYF.

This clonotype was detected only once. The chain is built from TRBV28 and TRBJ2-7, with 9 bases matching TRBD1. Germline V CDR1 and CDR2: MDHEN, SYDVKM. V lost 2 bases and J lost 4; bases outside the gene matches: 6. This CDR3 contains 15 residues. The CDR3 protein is CASSLRTGVTYEQYF. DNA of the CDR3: TGTGCCAGCAGTTTACGGACAGGGGTTACATACGAGCAGTACTTC.

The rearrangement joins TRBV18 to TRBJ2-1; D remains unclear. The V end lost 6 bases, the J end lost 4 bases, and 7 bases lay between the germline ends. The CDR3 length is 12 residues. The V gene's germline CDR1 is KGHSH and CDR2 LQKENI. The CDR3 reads CASSHQYNEQFF. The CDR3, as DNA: TGTGCCAGCTCGCACCAATACAATGAGCAGTTCTTC.

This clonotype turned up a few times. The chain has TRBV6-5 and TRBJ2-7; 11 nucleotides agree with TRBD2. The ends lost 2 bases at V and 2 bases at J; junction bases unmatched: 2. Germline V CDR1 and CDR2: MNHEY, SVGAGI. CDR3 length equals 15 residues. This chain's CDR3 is CASSYQTSGAYEQYF. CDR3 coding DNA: TGTGCCAGCAGTTACCAGACTAGCGGGGCCTACGAGCAGTACTTC.

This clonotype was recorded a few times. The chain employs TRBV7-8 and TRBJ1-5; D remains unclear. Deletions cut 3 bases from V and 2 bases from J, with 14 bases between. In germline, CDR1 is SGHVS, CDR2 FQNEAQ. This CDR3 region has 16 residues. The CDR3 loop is CASSLKPGLGNQPQHF. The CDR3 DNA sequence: TGTGCCAGCAGCTTGAAGCCAGGTCTGGGCAATCAGCCCCAGCATTTT.

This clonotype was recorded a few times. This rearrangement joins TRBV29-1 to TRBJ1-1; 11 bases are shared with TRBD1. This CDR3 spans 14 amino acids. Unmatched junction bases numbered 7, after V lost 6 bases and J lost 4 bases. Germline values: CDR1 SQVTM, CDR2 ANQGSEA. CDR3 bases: TGCAGCGTGAGGGACAGGGGGAGGGTCACTGAAGCTTTCTTT. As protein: CSVRDRGRVTEAFF. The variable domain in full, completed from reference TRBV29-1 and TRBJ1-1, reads SAVISQKPSRDICQRGTSLTIQCQVDSQVTMMFWYRQQPGQSLTLIATANQGSEATYESGFVIDKFPISRPNLTFSTLTVSNMSPEDSSIYLCSVRDRGRVTEAFFGQGTRLTVV.

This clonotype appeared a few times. The CDR3: CATSRDRGGELFF. The DNA of the CDR3 is TGTGCCACCAGCAGAGATAGGGGAGGGGAGCTGTTTTTT. The V and J genes are TRBV15 and TRBJ2-2; tentative D call: TRBD1 (5 bases). The CDR3 is made up of 13 amino acids. V was cut by 0 bases and J by 8 bases, with 7 bases left in between. CDR1 LNHNV and CDR2 YYDKDF come from the germline V gene (reference sequence).

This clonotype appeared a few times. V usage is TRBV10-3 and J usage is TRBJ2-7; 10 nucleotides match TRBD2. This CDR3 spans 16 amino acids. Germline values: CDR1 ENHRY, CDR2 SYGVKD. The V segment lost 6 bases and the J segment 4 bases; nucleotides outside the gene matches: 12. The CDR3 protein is CAIRALAGADKYEQYF. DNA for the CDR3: TGTGCCATCAGGGCCCTAGCGGGGGCTGATAAGTACGAGCAGTACTTC.

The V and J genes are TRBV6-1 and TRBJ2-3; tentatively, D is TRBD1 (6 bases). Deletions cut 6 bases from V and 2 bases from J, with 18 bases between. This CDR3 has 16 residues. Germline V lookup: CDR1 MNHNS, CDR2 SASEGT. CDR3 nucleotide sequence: TGTGCCAGCAGGGGTGAGGGACACCAGAACACAGATACGCAGTATTTT. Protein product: CASRGEGHQNTDTQYF.

CDR3 sequence (DNA): TGCAGTGCTAGAGACCTTTACGGGACCATCTACGAGCAGTACTTC. It translates to CSARDLYGTIYEQYF. This chain joins TRBV20-1 and TRBJ2-7; D possibly uses TRBD1 or TRBD2 (5 bases each). This CDR3 region has 15 residues. Trimming stripped 0 bases from V and 3 bases from J, with 15 bases between. Germline-derived CDR1 and CDR2 are DFQATT and SNEGSKA (reference sequence).

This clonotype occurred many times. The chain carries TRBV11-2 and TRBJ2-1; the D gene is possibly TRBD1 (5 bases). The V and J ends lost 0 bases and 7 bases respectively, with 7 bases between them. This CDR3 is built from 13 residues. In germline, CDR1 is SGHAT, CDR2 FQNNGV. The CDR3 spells CASSLEQANEQFF. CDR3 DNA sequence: TGTGCCAGCAGCTTAGAACAGGCAAATGAGCAGTTCTTC.

This chain's CDR3 is CASSQGGNSDTQYF. In nucleotides, the CDR3 is TGTGCCAGCAGTCAGGGAGGAAATTCAGATACGCAGTATTTT. The chain links TRBV6-1 to TRBJ2-3; possible D gene TRBD2, 6 bases. The CDR3 sequence is 14 residues long. V lost 5 bases to trimming and J lost 4 bases, with 13 bases between them. Germline CDR1 reads MNHNS; CDR2 reads SASEGT.

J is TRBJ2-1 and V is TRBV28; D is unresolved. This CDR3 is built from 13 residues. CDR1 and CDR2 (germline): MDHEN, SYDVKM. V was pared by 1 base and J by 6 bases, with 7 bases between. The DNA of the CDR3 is TGTGCCAGCAGTTTATACAACACCAATGAGCAGTTCTTC. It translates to CASSLYNTNEQFF.

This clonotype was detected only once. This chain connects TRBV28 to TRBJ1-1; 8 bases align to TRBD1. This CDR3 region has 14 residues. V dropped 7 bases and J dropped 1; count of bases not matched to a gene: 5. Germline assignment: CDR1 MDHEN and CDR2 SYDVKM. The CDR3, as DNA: TGTGCCAGCACCCAGGGGGCGAGGAACACTGAAGCTTTCTTT. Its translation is CASTQGARNTEAFF.

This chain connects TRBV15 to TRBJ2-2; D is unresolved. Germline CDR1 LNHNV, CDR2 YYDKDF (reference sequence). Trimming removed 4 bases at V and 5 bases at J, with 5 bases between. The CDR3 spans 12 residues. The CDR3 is CATSTRTGELFF. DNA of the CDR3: TGTGCCACCAGCACACGGACCGGGGAGCTGTTTTTT.

CDR3 nucleotides: TGTGCCAGCAGGGAAATCAGGGGCCCTGGGGCCAACGTCCTGACTTTC. As protein: CASREIRGPGANVLTF. This sequence joins TRBV2 and TRBJ2-6; a possible D gene is TRBD1 (6 bases). The CDR3 has 16 residues. Trimming stripped 6 bases from V and 2 bases from J, with 14 bases between. Looked up from germline, CDR1 is SNHLY and CDR2 is FYNNEI.

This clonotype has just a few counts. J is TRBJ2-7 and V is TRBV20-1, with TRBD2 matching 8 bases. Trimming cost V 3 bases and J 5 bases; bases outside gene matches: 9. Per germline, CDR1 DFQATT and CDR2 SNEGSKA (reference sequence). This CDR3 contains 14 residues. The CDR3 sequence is CSASGAGAGDEQYF. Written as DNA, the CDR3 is TGCAGTGCTAGCGGAGCGGGAGCAGGGGACGAGCAGTACTTC.

CDR3 residues: CASSYGVNEQFF. The DNA of the CDR3 is TGTGCCAGCAGTTACGGGGTCAATGAGCAGTTCTTC. The chain joins TRBV6-6 to TRBJ2-1; D remains unclear. CDR1 is MNHNY and CDR2 is SVGAGI in the germline V gene (reference sequence). The CDR3 is 12 amino acids. With 2 bases removed from V and 6 bases from J, the gap between germline ends came to 5 bases.

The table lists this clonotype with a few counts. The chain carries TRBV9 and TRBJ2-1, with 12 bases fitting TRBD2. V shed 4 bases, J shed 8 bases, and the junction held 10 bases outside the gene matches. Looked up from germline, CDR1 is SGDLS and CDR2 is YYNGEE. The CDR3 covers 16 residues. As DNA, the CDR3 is TGTGCCAGCAGCACGAGACTAGCGGGAGTAGTCGATGAGCAGTTCTTC. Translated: CASSTRLAGVVDEQFF.

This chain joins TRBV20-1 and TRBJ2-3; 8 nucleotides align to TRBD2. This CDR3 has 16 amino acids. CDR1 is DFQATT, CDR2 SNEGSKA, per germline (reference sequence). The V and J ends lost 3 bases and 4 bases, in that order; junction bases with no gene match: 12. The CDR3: CSASPSGTRPADTQYF. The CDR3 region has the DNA TGCAGTGCTAGTCCCTCTGGGACTAGACCGGCAGATACGCAGTATTTT.